This T cell receptor beta chain was recovered during a study of neurological immune-mediated disorders (dated by TCRdb to the late 2010s). Regarding the complete study: Using UMI-based sequencing, the study compared peripheral blood TCR-beta repertoires from patients with HTLV-I-associated myelopathy (HAM/TSP), patients with multiple sclerosis, and healthy controls. The 90 to 120 TCR-beta libraries covered PBMC samples along with longitudinal samples, technical triplicates, and paired sorted CD4+ and CD8+ T-cell subsets. The cohort was made up of approximately 65 subjects, consisting of some 14 HAM/TSP patients, around 35 multiple sclerosis patients and 20 healthy controls.

cDNA synthesis used template-switch 5'RACE with a primer carrying a 10-nucleotide random unique molecular identifier tagging each TCR transcript. Every sequencing run covered 15-18 subjects and yielded more than 180 million TCR-beta sequences. The RNeasy kit was used to extract total RNA. TCR-beta VDJ regions were amplified with primers for the TCR constant region and the 5'RACE anchor, using the KAPA Real-time Library Amplification kit. A first PCR added sample indexes and Illumina adaptors, after which a second PCR increased the library yield. The roughly 650 bp TCR product was size-selected on a 2% E-gel SizeSelection system after Ampure bead purification. Before pooling, library quality was checked on a Bioanalyzer, concentration was measured with Qubit, and libraries were quantified with the Kapa Library Quantification kit. An Illumina HiSeq 2500 was used to sequence the libraries paired-end at 2 x 150 bp. To increase sequence diversity, about 25-30% phiX was spiked into each library pool. The source study handled its data this way. Quality-filtered reads were processed with the UMI-based MiGEC pipeline, which removed over 90% of raw TCR sequences during error correction. VDJ genes were aligned to IMGT germline references, and clonotypes were defined by unique CDR3 amino acid sequence plus V-J genes. VDJtools evaluated clonal expansion, Shannon diversity and CDR3 relatedness (CalcPairwiseDistances, ClusterSamples); CLCbio workbench built phylogenetic trees. Using coefficient-of-variation modelling across technical triplicates, the study counted a clone as expanded if it had at least 8 unique UMIs. In-frame beta chains were kept once TCRdb had trimmed the public reads at Q25 with fastp and called clones with MiXCR. Here each entry gathers all rows of one CDR3 protein and keeps the most common genes and DNA. The V and J calls reflect TCRdb's pipeline rather than the authors' work. The sample table records under 60,000 distinct CDR3 sequences; roughly a quarter of these occur just once. The ten largest account for roughly 25% of the sample.

This clonotype occurred a few times. Its binding antigen is unknown. No base-level quality is on record; no much larger clone is a single base apart. Results and caveats for the whole study, not just this receptor: Across subjects, expanded clones never shared an identical CDR3 amino acid sequence, which suggests that the TCR-beta repertoires in every group were private. TCR clonal expansion was greatest in HAM/TSP patients and smallest in MS patients, who ranked below even healthy controls.

Healthy controls were blood bank volunteers in Maryland, USA. Unsorted PBMC libraries were generated from 2 million PBMCs stored in RNAlater at -80 °C until RNA extraction. Peripheral blood underwent Ficoll-Hypaque density gradient centrifugation to isolate PBMCs, which were then cryopreserved in liquid nitrogen. The germline V gene sets CDR1 to SGHTA and CDR2 to FQGNSA. V drops 1 base and J drops 7 bases, leaving 14 bases in between. There are 14 amino acids in the CDR3, from cysteine to phenylalanine inclusive. Here the CDR3 DNA is all that survives: 42 bases in frame from base 1. The sequence derives from a woman aged 70-85 years in good health. The sample taken for sequencing was PBMCs. The chain couples TRBV7-2 to TRBJ2-7; D gene: possibly TRBD2, on 6 matching bases. The CDR3 region: CASSLGTGVREQYF. The DNA reads TGTGCCAGCAGCTTAGGGACGGGGGTTCGGGAGCAGTACTTC. Outside the CDR3, residues come from the reference TRBV7-2 and TRBJ2-7 proteins, so the full variable domain is: GAGVSQSPSNKVTEKGKDVELRCDPISGHTALYWYRQSLGQGLEFLIYFQGNSAPDKSGLPSDRFSAERTGGSVSTLTIQRTQQEDSAVYLCASSLGTGVREQYFGPGTRLTVT.